Below, 2 T cell receptor beta chains from the same sample are listed, as sequenced in a study of blood T cell repertoires in COVID-19. Generated by immunoSEQ multiplex PCR, the TCRdb table keeps only in-frame clones and is missing some. The data show under 200,000 clones, 84% seen once. The sequencing input was PBMCs or T cells enriched from blood (not recorded which). The source is a woman aged 25 to 39 who had been exposed to COVID-19.

The J gene is TRBJ1-2, the V gene TRBV9, with TRBD1 matching 7 bases. Trimming cost V 0 bases and J 4 bases; bases outside gene matches: 3. The CDR3 has 14 amino acids. Germline lookup yields CDR1 SGDLS and CDR2 YYNGEE. The CDR3 DNA sequence: TGTGCCAGCAGCGTAGGTGGGGACAGCTATGGCTACACCTTC. Residues: CASSVGGDSYGYTF.

The V gene is TRBV11-2, the J gene TRBJ1-5; a weak D match, TRBD1 (5 bases). Germline CDR1 is SGHAT and CDR2 is FQNNGV. The CDR3 is 13 amino acids. Trimming pared 5 bases from V and 6 bases from J, leaving 11 bases between. In DNA, the CDR3 is TGTGCCAGCAGCGCGTTAAGGGGTCAGCCCCAGCATTTT. Translation: CASSALRGQPQHF.